This record concerns one T cell receptor (beta chain) sequence. This record comes from a study of blood T cell repertoires in COVID-19. Whole-study context: COVID-19 samples from acute and convalescent phases originated in the United States, Italy and Spain. In each case, the material was cDNA or gDNA derived from T cells, B-cell-depleted T cells, or PBMCs.

The CDR3 contains 18 residues. Per the germline V gene, CDR1 is LGHNT and CDR2 is FRNRAP. The trim removed 6 bases at V and 0 bases at J, leaving 14 bases unmatched. Under the authors' procedure: Reference gene primer amplification gave nucleated cell count estimates. This table comes from immunoSEQ multiplex PCR, and its TCRdb copy is limited to in-frame clones, with some not included. The V and J calls and clone size are taken from that table; D and trimming were inferred from the DNA. Of fewer than 85,000 clones listed, 88% are singletons. This TCR derives from a human donor in a cohort sampled during active COVID-19. The chain uses TRBV12-5 and TRBJ1-5, with 7 bases identical to TRBD1. The sequenced material came from peripheral blood. CDR3 nucleotides: TGTGCTAGTGGGCCTACACTCCGGGACAGCTATAGCAATCAGCCCCAGCATTTT. Its translation: CASGPTLRDSYSNQPQHF.